The entry below describes one T cell receptor beta chain. Its antigen is unknown. Ulcerative colitis patients received no immunosuppressive medication before the diagnostic colonoscopy. This sample is drawn from a study of pediatric ulcerative colitis. The overall study: Over five patients showed pancolitis and two showed left-sided colitis. General study findings and limits: In rectum, acute severe colitis had expanded clones and less diversity.

The CDR3 spans 12 residues. Looked up from germline, CDR1 is SGHAT and CDR2 is FQNNGV. Between the trimmed V and J ends, which lost 4 bases and 9 bases, there was a span of 10 bases. This was a survey-level run. Measured with immunoSEQ multiplex PCR; TCRdb has only the in-frame clones, and not every one. The sample has tens of thousands of clones; 86% are singletons. The sequenced material came from blood. The receptor was derived from a boy younger than 18 with severe ulcerative colitis. The chain links TRBV11-2 to TRBJ2-1, with unresolved D. This chain's CDR3 is CASSSVRAEQFF. The CDR3 DNA reads as TGTGCCAGCAGCTCAGTCCGGGCTGAGCAGTTCTTC.